This TCR beta chain was documented in a study of identical twins listed by TCRdb under 2016. Study-level background: The study deep-sequenced TCR alpha and beta repertoires from monozygotic twins, unrelated adults of various ages and cord blood to test whether fetal clonotypes persist. To rule out contamination, replicate twin experiments were performed at different times with different library preparation protocols.

Every donor in the study was a healthy Caucasian. Three pairs of female monozygotic twins, all aged about 18 to 30 years, made up the twin cohort. Positive isolation kits from Invitrogen were used to isolate the CD4+ and CD8+ T cell populations. This clonotype has ten or more counts. Its antigen is unknown. Within one base of it there is no much larger clone, and no base qualities were kept. V loses 1 base of germline sequence and J loses 3 bases, and the interval between the two ends is 8 bases. The germline V gene encodes CDR1 SGHTA and CDR2 FQGNSA. From its cysteine to its phenylalanine, the CDR3 spans 14 amino acids. The entry retains the CDR3 DNA only, 42 bases that are in frame from base 1. Library preparation used 5' RACE. For sequencing, an Illumina HiSeq 2000 was employed. A universal primer binding site was added through template switching, and the final cDNA carried a unique molecular identifier so that TCR cDNA molecules could be counted accurately. First-strand cDNA for TCR alpha and beta chains was synthesized from specific primers in the conserved constant-segment region. To control for contamination, every cDNA library carried two barcodes: a SMART-Mk sample barcode plus Illumina barcodes. Two successive PCR steps introduced TruSeq adapter sequences along with Illumina sample barcodes. The TCR alpha and beta cDNA libraries were sequenced on the Illumina HiSeq platform using custom primers. Turning to the authors' computational methods: Unique molecular identifiers were extracted from raw reads with MiGEC, and CDR3 positions were determined with MiXCR. Recombination models were inferred per individual with the repgenHMM and IGoR tools using an EM algorithm. The tcR package in R was used for shared clonotype analysis, with sharing normalized by the product of cloneset sizes. To study raw recombination without the effects of thymic and clonal selection, out-of-frame nonproductive sequences were analyzed. TCRdb ran its own pipeline on the public reads, namely fastp trimming at Q25 and MiXCR clone calling, and kept in-frame beta chains. Every entry covers one CDR3 protein and lists the most common genes and DNA from its rows. In this record, the V and J calls reflect TCRdb's handling and not the investigators' own analysis. For this sample there are 310,000 or so distinct CDR3 sequences; just under 9.5% appear just once. Around 7.1% of the sample belongs to the ten largest clones.

What the work shows at the level of the full study, not this receptor alone: Invariant T cells such as MAIT and iNKT could partly confound zero-insertion analyses, although diverse VJ usage argued against such confounding for most clonotypes. Compared with coincidental sharing between unrelated individuals, out-of-frame TCR alpha sequences shared between twins showed an excess of sequences with low generation probability. In monozygotic twins, recombination models systematically underestimated out-of-frame TCR alpha sharing, but the models matched the sharing seen between unrelated individuals. The excess sharing between twins in beta out-of-frame sequences was weaker because fewer shared sequences reduced the signal-to-noise ratio. Because the same donors could not be followed over many years, the conclusions depended on cross-sectional statistical analysis. Abundant cord blood beta clonotypes carried fewer insertions; young adult naive repertoires showed a weaker similar trend, while memory repertoires showed none.

The same sample was also used in a study of yellow fever vaccine responses in identical twins. The second study, in turn, reports: According to the authors, in identical twins the way T cells responded to vaccination appeared partly convergent and partly personalized. The study precisely tracked vaccine-responding T cell clones in identical twins.

The sequence is built from TRBV7-2 and TRBJ2-3; the D gene lacks a confident call. The sequence came from a young woman in good health. What was sequenced was CD8+ T cells sorted from blood. The nucleotide sequence reads as follows: TGTGCCAGCAGCTTAGTCCCGCAGACAGATACGCAGTATTTT. Its translation reads: CASSLVPQTDTQYF.